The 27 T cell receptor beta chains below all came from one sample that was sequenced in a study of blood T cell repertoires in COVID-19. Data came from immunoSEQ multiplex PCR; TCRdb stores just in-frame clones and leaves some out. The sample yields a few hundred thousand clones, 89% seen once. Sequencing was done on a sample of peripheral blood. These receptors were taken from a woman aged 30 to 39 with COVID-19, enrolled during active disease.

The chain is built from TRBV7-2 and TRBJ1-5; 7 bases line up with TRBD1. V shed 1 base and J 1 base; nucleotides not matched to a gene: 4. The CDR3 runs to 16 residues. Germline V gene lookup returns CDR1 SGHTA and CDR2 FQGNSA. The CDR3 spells CASSLEGGWSNQPQHF. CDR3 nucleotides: TGTGCCAGCAGCTTAGAAGGGGGCTGGAGCAATCAGCCCCAGCATTTT.

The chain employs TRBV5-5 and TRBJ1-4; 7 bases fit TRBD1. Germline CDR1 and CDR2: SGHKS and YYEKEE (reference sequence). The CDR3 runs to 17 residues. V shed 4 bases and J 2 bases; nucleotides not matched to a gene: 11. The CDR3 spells CASSMTGNLRTNEKLFF. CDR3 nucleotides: TGTGCCAGCAGCATGACAGGGAATTTGAGGACTAATGAAAAACTGTTTTTT.

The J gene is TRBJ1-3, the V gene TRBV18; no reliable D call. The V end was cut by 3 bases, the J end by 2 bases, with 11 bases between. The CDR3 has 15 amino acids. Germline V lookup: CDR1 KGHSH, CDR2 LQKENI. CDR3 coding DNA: TGTGCCAGCTCACCGGCCGGGAGGGCTGGAAACACCATATATTTT. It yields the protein CASSPAGRAGNTIYF.

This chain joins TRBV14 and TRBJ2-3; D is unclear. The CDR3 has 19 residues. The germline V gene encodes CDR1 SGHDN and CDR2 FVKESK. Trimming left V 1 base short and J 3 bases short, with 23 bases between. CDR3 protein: CASSQGPLGERYGTDTQYF. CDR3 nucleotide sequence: TGTGCCAGCAGCCAAGGCCCCTTAGGAGAGAGGTATGGGACAGATACGCAGTATTTT.

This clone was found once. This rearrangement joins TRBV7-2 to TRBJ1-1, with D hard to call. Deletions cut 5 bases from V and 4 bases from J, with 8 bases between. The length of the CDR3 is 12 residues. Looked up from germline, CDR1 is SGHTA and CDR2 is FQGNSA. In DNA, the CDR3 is TGTGCCAGCAGCCCTAGGTTCACTGAAGCTTTCTTT. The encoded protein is CASSPRFTEAFF.

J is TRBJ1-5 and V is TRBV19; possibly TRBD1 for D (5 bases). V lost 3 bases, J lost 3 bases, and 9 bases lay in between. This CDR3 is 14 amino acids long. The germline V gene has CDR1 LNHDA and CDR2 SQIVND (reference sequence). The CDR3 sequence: CASSIPRVNQPQHF. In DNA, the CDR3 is TGTGCCAGTAGTATCCCCAGGGTCAATCAGCCCCAGCATTTT.

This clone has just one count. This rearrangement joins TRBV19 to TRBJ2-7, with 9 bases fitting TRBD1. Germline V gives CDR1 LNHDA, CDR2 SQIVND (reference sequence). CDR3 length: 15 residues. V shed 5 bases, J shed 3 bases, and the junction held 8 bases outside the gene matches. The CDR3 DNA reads TGTGCCAGTAGTTTATCCGGGACAGGGTACTACGAGCAGTACTTC. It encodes CASSLSGTGYYEQYF.

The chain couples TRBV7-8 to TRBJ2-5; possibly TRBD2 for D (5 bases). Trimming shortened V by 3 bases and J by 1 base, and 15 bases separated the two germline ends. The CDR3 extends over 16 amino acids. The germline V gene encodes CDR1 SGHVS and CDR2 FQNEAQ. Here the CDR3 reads CASSFKPRGLQETQYF. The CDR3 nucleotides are TGTGCCAGCAGCTTTAAGCCCAGAGGGCTCCAAGAGACCCAGTACTTC.

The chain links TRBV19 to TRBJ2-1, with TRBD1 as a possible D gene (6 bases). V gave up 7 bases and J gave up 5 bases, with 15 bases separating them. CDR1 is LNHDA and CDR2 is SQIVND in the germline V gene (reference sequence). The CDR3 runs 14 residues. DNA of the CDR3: TGTGCCAGTACCATGGACAGTTATAACAATGAGCAGTTCTTC. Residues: CASTMDSYNNEQFF.

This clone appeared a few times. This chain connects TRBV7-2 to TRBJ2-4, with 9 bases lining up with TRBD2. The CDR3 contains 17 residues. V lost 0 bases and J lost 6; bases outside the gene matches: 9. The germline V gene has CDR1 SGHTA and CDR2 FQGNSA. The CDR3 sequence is CASSLAASGIAGNIQYF. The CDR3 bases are TGTGCCAGCAGCTTAGCGGCTAGCGGGATCGCGGGAAACATTCAGTACTTC. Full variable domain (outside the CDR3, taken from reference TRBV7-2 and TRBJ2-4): GAGVSQSPSNKVTEKGKDVELRCDPISGHTALYWYRQSLGQGLEFLIYFQGNSAPDKSGLPSDRFSAERTGGSVSTLTIQRTQQEDSAVYLCASSLAASGIAGNIQYFGAGTRLSVL.

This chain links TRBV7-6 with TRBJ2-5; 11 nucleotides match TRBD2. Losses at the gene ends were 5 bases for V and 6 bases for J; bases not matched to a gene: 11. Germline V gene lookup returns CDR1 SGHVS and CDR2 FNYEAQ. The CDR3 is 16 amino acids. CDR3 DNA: TGTGCCAGCAGCAATAGCGGGGGGGCCGTGGGAAAGACCCAGTACTTC. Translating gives CASSNSGGAVGKTQYF.

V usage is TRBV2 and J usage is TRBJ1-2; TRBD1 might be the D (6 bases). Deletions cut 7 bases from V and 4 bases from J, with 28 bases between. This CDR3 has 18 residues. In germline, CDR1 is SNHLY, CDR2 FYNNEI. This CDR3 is CASTTPGKAHKGGYGYTF. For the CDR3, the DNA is TGTGCCAGCACCACCCCGGGGAAGGCCCATAAAGGGGGCTATGGCTACACCTTC.

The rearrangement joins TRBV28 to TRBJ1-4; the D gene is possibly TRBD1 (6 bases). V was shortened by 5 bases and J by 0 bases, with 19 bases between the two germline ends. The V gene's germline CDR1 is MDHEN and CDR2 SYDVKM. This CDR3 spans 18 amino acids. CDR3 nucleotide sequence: TGTGCCAGCAGTCCTAACCCCAGGGGTTCCCCAACTAATGAAAAACTGTTTTTT. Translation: CASSPNPRGSPTNEKLFF. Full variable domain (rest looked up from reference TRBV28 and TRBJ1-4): DVKVTQSSRYLVKRTGEKVFLECVQDMDHENMFWYRQDPGLGLRLIYFSYDVKMKEKGDIPEGYSVSREKKERFSLILESASTNQTSMYLCASSPNPRGSPTNEKLFFGSGTQLSVL.

CDR3 loop: CASSRRQPNTEAFF. DNA for the CDR3: TGTGCCAGCTCACGACGACAGCCGAACACTGAAGCTTTCTTT. The V and J genes are TRBV18 and TRBJ1-1, with D perhaps TRBD1 (5 bases). The length of the CDR3 is 14 residues. The germline V and J ends were trimmed by 4 bases and 1 base, with 10 bases remaining between them. Per the germline V gene, CDR1 is KGHSH and CDR2 is LQKENI.

Written as DNA, the CDR3 is TGTGCCAGCAGCTTAGAGCTTAGCGGGATCTACGAGCAGTACTTC. It codes for CASSLELSGIYEQYF. This chain uses TRBV7-9 with TRBJ2-7; 8 bases are a match to TRBD2. The junction had 5 bases not matched to a gene; V was cut back by 1 base and J by 3 bases. The CDR3 is 15 residues long. Germline loops: CDR1 SEHNR, CDR2 FQNEAQ (reference sequence).

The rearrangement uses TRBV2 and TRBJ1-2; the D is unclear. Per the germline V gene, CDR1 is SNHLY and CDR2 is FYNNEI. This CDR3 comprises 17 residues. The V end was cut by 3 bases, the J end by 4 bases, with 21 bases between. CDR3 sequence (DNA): TGTGCCAGCAGTGATAAACCAACGTTCAGGCTGGGCTATGGCTACACCTTC. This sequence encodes CASSDKPTFRLGYGYTF.

CDR3: CASSLGAGGDNEQFF. The CDR3 nucleotides are TGTGCCAGCAGCTTAGGAGCGGGGGGGGACAATGAGCAGTTCTTC. The genes are TRBV13 and TRBJ2-1; TRBD2 aligns across 10 bases. Germline V gene data show CDR1 as PRHDT and CDR2 as FYEKMQ (reference sequence). J lost 5 bases, V lost 0 bases, and 1 base had no gene match. The CDR3 covers 15 residues.

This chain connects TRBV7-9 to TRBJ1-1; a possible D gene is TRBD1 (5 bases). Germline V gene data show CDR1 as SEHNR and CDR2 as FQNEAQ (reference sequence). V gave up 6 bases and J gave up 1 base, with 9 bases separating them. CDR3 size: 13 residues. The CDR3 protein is CASRIRENTEAFF. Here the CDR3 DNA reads TGTGCCAGCAGGATCAGGGAGAACACTGAAGCTTTCTTT.

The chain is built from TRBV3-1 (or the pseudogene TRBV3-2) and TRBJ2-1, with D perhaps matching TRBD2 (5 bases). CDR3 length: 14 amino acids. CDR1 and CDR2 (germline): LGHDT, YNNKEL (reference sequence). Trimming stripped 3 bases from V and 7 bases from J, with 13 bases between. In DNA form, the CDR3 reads TGTGCCAGCAGCCACCGAGGGTTCGCAAATGAGCAGTTCTTC. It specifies CASSHRGFANEQFF.

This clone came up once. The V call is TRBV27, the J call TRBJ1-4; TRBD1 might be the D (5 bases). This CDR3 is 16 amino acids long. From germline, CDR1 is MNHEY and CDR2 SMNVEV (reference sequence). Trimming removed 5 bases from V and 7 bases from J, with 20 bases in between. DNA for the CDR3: TGTGCCAGCAGTCCGCCACGGGGGGAGGGATTTGAAAAACTGTTTTTT. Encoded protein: CASSPPRGEGFEKLFF.

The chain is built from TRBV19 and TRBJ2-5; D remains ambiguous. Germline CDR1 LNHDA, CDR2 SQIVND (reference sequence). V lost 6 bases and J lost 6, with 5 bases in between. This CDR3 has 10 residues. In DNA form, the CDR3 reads TGTGCCAGTAGGTGGCAGACCCAGTACTTC. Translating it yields CASRWQTQYF.

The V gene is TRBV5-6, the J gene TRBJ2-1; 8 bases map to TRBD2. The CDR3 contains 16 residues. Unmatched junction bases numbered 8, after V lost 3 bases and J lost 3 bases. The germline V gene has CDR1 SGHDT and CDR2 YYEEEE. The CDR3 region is CASSSLAGGLYNEQFF. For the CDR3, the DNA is TGTGCCAGCAGCTCATTGGCGGGGGGTCTCTACAATGAGCAGTTCTTC.

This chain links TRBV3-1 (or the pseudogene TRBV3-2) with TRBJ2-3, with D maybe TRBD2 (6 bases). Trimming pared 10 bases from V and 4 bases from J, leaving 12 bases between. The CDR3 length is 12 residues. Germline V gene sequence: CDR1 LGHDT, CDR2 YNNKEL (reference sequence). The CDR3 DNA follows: TGTGCCACGAGCGGGCCGGCAGATACGCAGTATTTT. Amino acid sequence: CATSGPADTQYF.

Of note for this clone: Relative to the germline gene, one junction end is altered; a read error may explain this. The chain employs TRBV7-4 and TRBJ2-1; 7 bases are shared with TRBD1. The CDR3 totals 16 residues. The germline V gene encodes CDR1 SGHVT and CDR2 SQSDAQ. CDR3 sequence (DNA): TGTGCCAGCACCTTACCCCTTGACAGGGTTCACAATGAGCAGTTCTTC. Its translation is CASTLPLDRVHNEQFF.

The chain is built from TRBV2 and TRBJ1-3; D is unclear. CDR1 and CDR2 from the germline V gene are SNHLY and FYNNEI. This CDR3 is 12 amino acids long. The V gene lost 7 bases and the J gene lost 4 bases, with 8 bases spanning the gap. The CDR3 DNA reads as TGTGCCAGCAAGCCAGGCGGAAACACCATATATTTT. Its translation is CASKPGGNTIYF.

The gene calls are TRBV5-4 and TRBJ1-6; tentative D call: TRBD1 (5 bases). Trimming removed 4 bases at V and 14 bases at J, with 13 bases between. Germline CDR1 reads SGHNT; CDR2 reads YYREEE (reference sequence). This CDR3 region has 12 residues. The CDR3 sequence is CASSRRGWSLHF. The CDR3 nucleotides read TGTGCCAGCAGCCGTAGGGGTTGGTCCCTCCACTTT.

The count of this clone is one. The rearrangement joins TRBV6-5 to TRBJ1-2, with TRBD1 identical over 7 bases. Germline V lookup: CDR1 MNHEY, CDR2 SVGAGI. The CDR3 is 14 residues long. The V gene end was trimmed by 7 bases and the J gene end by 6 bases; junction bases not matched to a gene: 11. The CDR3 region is CASKKTGVLHGYTF. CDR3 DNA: TGTGCCAGCAAGAAAACAGGGGTTCTCCATGGCTACACCTTC.